This T cell receptor beta chain was recorded in a study of metastatic and nonmetastatic thyroid tumors. The overall study: Repertoires from malignant and benign thyroid patients were compared across blood and tumor or nodule tissue.

Every patient underwent thyroid surgery untreated. Whole-study results and caveats: Across blood and tumor, TCR beta diversity in malignant thyroid tumors was reportedly significantly higher than in benign nodules.

With V trimmed by 5 bases and J by 10 bases, 16 bases remained unmatched. The CDR3 has 17 amino acids. Germline V lookup: CDR1 MNHNS, CDR2 SASEGT. This clone was seen only a few times. The antigen is not known. Methods used by the authors: CDR3 differences across clinicopathological groups were used to build a distant-metastasis classifier for papillary thyroid cancer. TCRdb reprocessed the PCR reads using MiXCR. TCRdb, not the original authors, processed these V and J calls. The sample lists approximately 20,000 clones, under 25% occurring once. This chain uses TRBV6-1 with TRBJ1-6; 8 bases fit TRBD1. This clonotype originated in a male donor with papillary thyroid cancer or a benign thyroid nodule (not recorded which). Some clones in this sample may be carry-over from other donors' samples. The sample was tumor tissue. CDR3 sequence (DNA): TGTGCCAGCAGTACAAGCACTGGACAGGGAAGCGGGTCACCCCTCCACTTT. It encodes CASSTSTGQGSGSPLHF.